A selection of T cell receptor beta chains follows, all from one sample in a study of T cell changes during pregnancy in multiple sclerosis. The repertoire was sequenced with immunoSEQ multiplex PCR; TCRdb's copy has only in-frame clones and lacks some. The sample consists of more than 80,000 clones, about 89% of them appearing once. Sequencing used PBMCs, obtained in the first trimester of pregnancy. The receptors come from a female donor in good health, serving as a control in a pregnancy study. Some clones in this sample may be carry-over from other donors' samples. Both conserved end residues are part of each CDR3. A D gene is named only where the DNA matches it firmly. The size field is filled for only some rows; it gives once, few, many or a size class.

D gene: TRBD1; V gene: TRBV2; J gene: TRBJ2-2; clone size: NA; CDR3 DNA: TGTGCCAGCAGGCCGGGACAGGGCTACGATGCCGGGGAGCTGTTTTTT; CDR3 protein: CASRPGQGYDAGELFF
D gene: NA; V gene: TRBV13; J gene: TRBJ2-1; clone size: NA; CDR3 DNA: TGTGCCAGCAGCCCCAACAATGAGCAGTTCTTC; CDR3 protein: CASSPNNEQFF
D gene: NA; V gene: TRBV19; J gene: TRBJ2-7; clone size: once; CDR3 DNA: TGTGCCAGTAGTATAGAACGGGGGAGGGAGCAGTACTTC; CDR3 protein: CASSIERGREQYF
D gene: NA; V gene: TRBV11-2; J gene: TRBJ1-2; clone size: NA; CDR3 DNA: TGTGCCAGCAGCCCCCGTGGCGGGTATGGCTACACCTTC; CDR3 protein: CASSPRGGYGYTF
D gene: TRBD1; V gene: TRBV19; J gene: TRBJ2-4; clone size: NA; CDR3 DNA: TGTGCCAGTAGTTCTCCCGGACAGGGAAACATTCAGTACTTC; CDR3 protein: CASSSPGQGNIQYF
D gene: NA; V gene: TRBV29-1; J gene: TRBJ2-3; clone size: NA; CDR3 DNA: TGCAGCGTTGAAGTGGGCGTCCTACCTCATACGCAGTATTTT; CDR3 protein: CSVEVGVLPHTQYF
D gene: TRBD2; V gene: TRBV10-1; J gene: TRBJ2-3; clone size: NA; CDR3 DNA: TGCGCCAGCACAAGCGGGGTAGCGGAGAGCACAGATACGCAGTATTTT; CDR3 protein: CASTSGVAESTDTQYF
D gene: NA; V gene: TRBV27; J gene: TRBJ1-1; clone size: NA; CDR3 DNA: TGTGCCAGCAGTTTGCGGGGGGGTAACACTGAAGCTTTCTTT; CDR3 protein: CASSLRGGNTEAFF
D gene: NA; V gene: TRBV12-5; J gene: TRBJ2-1; clone size: NA; CDR3 DNA: TGTGCTAGTGGTTTGGCACAGTTAGGCGAGCAGTTCTTC; CDR3 protein: CASGLAQLGEQFF
D gene: TRBD2; V gene: TRBV5-1; J gene: TRBJ2-7; clone size: NA; CDR3 DNA: TGCGCCAGCAGCCCCCGTAGCGGGATTGACTACGAGCAGTACTTC; CDR3 protein: CASSPRSGIDYEQYF
D gene: NA; V gene: TRBV7-6; J gene: TRBJ1-6; clone size: NA; CDR3 DNA: TGTGCCAGCAGCTTAGAGACGGCAGGCTCAAATTCACCCCTCCACTTT; CDR3 protein: CASSLETAGSNSPLHF
D gene: NA; V gene: TRBV5-1; J gene: TRBJ2-3; clone size: NA; CDR3 DNA: TGCGCCAGCAGCTTAGGGGGAGGGAGCGGGACTTGGAGCACAGATACGCAGTATTTT; CDR3 protein: CASSLGGGSGTWSTDTQYF
D gene: TRBD1; V gene: TRBV27; J gene: TRBJ2-7; clone size: NA; CDR3 DNA: TGTGCCAGCAGCTCCGGGACAGGCTACGAGCAGTACTTC; CDR3 protein: CASSSGTGYEQYF
D gene: TRBD1; V gene: TRBV5-1; J gene: TRBJ1-2; clone size: NA; CDR3 DNA: TGCGCCAGCAGCTCGGGGGACAGAGCTAACTATGGCTACACCTTC; CDR3 protein: CASSSGDRANYGYTF
D gene: NA; V gene: TRBV9; J gene: TRBJ2-1; clone size: NA; CDR3 DNA: TGTGCCAGCAGCATCGACAGTTTGGCCTACAATGAGCAGTTCTTC; CDR3 protein: CASSIDSLAYNEQFF
D gene: NA; V gene: TRBV7-3; J gene: TRBJ1-2; clone size: NA; CDR3 DNA: TGTGCCAGCGGGCAGGGGATTAACTATGGCTACACCTTC; CDR3 protein: CASGQGINYGYTF
D gene: NA; V gene: TRBV19; J gene: TRBJ1-5; clone size: NA; CDR3 DNA: TGTGCCAGTAGTTCGGTCGGGGGGTTCAGCAATCAGCCCCAGCATTTT; CDR3 protein: CASSSVGGFSNQPQHF
D gene: TRBD2; V gene: TRBV11-2; J gene: TRBJ2-5; clone size: NA; CDR3 DNA: TGTGCCAGCAGAAAGCGGGGCCCCCCAGAGACCCAGTACTTC; CDR3 protein: CASRKRGPPETQYF
D gene: NA; V gene: TRBV27; J gene: TRBJ2-1; clone size: NA; CDR3 DNA: TGTGCCAGCAGTTGGGGAGGAGACAATGAGCAGTTCTTC; CDR3 protein: CASSWGGDNEQFF
D gene: NA; V gene: TRBV4-3; J gene: TRBJ2-2; clone size: NA; CDR3 DNA: TGCGCCAGCAGCCCGGGGAGAGCGGCCGGGGAGCTGTTTTTT; CDR3 protein: CASSPGRAAGELFF
D gene: TRBD1; V gene: TRBV7-8; J gene: TRBJ1-2; clone size: NA; CDR3 DNA: TGTGCCAGCAGCCTGGGACAGAAGGGTGGCTACACCTTC; CDR3 protein: CASSLGQKGGYTF
D gene: NA; V gene: TRBV6-1; J gene: TRBJ2-7; clone size: NA; CDR3 DNA: TGTGCCAGCAGTGACCGGAGCTCCTACGAGCAGTACTTC; CDR3 protein: CASSDRSSYEQYF
D gene: NA; V gene: TRBV19; J gene: TRBJ1-4; clone size: NA; CDR3 DNA: TGTGCCAGTAGTATAGATGGAGAGGAAAAACTGTTTTTT; CDR3 protein: CASSIDGEEKLFF
D gene: TRBD1; V gene: TRBV29-1; J gene: TRBJ2-3; clone size: NA; CDR3 DNA: TGCAGCGTGCGGGGTGCAGGGGGCTCAGATACGCAGTATTTT; CDR3 protein: CSVRGAGGSDTQYF
D gene: TRBD2; V gene: TRBV7-2; J gene: TRBJ2-1; clone size: NA; CDR3 DNA: TGTGCCAGCAGCTTAGGCGGGGGGAACTACAATGAGCAGTTCTTC; CDR3 protein: CASSLGGGNYNEQFF
D gene: TRBD1; V gene: TRBV7-9; J gene: TRBJ2-7; clone size: NA; CDR3 DNA: TGTGCCAGCAGCACCGGGACAGGGAAACCCTACGAGCAGTACTTC; CDR3 protein: CASSTGTGKPYEQYF
D gene: NA; V gene: TRBV28; J gene: TRBJ2-1; clone size: NA; CDR3 DNA: TGTGCCAGCAGCAAACTAGCTAGTCTGTTCTTC; CDR3 protein: CASSKLASLFF
D gene: NA; V gene: TRBV5-1; J gene: TRBJ2-6; clone size: NA; CDR3 DNA: TGCGCCAGCAGCCAAACCCGGGGGACGGCTGTGTCTGGGGCCAACGTCCTGACTTTC; CDR3 protein: CASSQTRGTAVSGANVLTF
D gene: NA; V gene: TRBV27; J gene: TRBJ2-7; clone size: NA; CDR3 DNA: TGTGCCAGCAGTATGGGGGCTAGGTACGAGCAGTACTTC; CDR3 protein: CASSMGARYEQYF
D gene: NA; V gene: TRBV19; J gene: TRBJ1-6; clone size: NA; CDR3 DNA: TGTGCCAGTAGTATTGTCAGGGCGGATTCACCCCTCCACTTT; CDR3 protein: CASSIVRADSPLHF
D gene: NA; V gene: TRBV6-4; J gene: TRBJ2-2; clone size: NA; CDR3 DNA: TGTGCCAGCAGTGACACTAACACCGGGGAGCTGTTTTTT; CDR3 protein: CASSDTNTGELFF
D gene: NA; V gene: TRBV28; J gene: TRBJ1-5; clone size: NA; CDR3 DNA: TGTGCCAGCAGTTTGGCAGTCAGCAATCAGCCCCAGCATTTT; CDR3 protein: CASSLAVSNQPQHF
D gene: NA; V gene: TRBV21-1; J gene: TRBJ1-6; clone size: NA; CDR3 DNA: TGTGCCAGCAGCAAAGCGCAGGGGGGTTCACCCCTCCACTTT; CDR3 protein: CASSKAQGGSPLHF
D gene: NA; V gene: TRBV19; J gene: TRBJ1-3; clone size: NA; CDR3 DNA: TGTGCCAGTAGTATGATTGTAGTCTACTCTGGAAACACCATATATTTT; CDR3 protein: CASSMIVVYSGNTIYF
D gene: TRBD1; V gene: TRBV18; J gene: TRBJ2-7; clone size: NA; CDR3 DNA: TGTGCCAGCTCGGAGGGACAGGGAGCGTACGAGCAGTACTTC; CDR3 protein: CASSEGQGAYEQYF
D gene: TRBD2; V gene: TRBV6-1; J gene: TRBJ2-5; clone size: NA; CDR3 DNA: TGTGCCAGCAGTGAATTGGGGGAGGGGCAAGAGACCCAGTACTTC; CDR3 protein: CASSELGEGQETQYF
D gene: NA; V gene: TRBV7-9; J gene: TRBJ1-2; clone size: NA; CDR3 DNA: TGTGCCAGCAGCTTCGGGACACGGACTTATGGCTACACCTTC; CDR3 protein: CASSFGTRTYGYTF
D gene: TRBD2; V gene: TRBV5-5; J gene: TRBJ2-5; clone size: once; CDR3 DNA: TGTGCCAGCAGCTTTGAGGGTCCGGGGGGGGACCAAGAGACCCAGTACTTC; CDR3 protein: CASSFEGPGGDQETQYF
D gene: NA; V gene: TRBV18; J gene: TRBJ1-5; clone size: NA; CDR3 DNA: TGTGCCAGCTCACCAAGAGGGGAGGGCAATCAGCCCCAGCATTTT; CDR3 protein: CASSPRGEGNQPQHF
D gene: NA; V gene: TRBV28; J gene: TRBJ1-5; clone size: NA; CDR3 DNA: TGTGCCAGCACCTGGGGGGAAAATCAGCCCCAGCATTTT; CDR3 protein: CASTWGENQPQHF
D gene: NA; V gene: TRBV28; J gene: TRBJ1-2; clone size: NA; CDR3 DNA: TGTGCCAGCAGTTTAGCGATCGCCTATGGCTACACCTTC; CDR3 protein: CASSLAIAYGYTF
D gene: NA; V gene: TRBV5-6; J gene: TRBJ1-2; clone size: NA; CDR3 DNA: TGTGCCAGCAGCTTTGCTTTTGTAACCAAAGAGAGATATGGCTACACCTTC; CDR3 protein: CASSFAFVTKERYGYTF
D gene: TRBD2; V gene: TRBV27; J gene: TRBJ2-7; clone size: NA; CDR3 DNA: TGTGCCAGCAGTCCAAGACTAGCGGGGCCCTACGAGCAGTACTTC; CDR3 protein: CASSPRLAGPYEQYF
D gene: NA; V gene: TRBV7-9; J gene: TRBJ1-2; clone size: NA; CDR3 DNA: TGTGCCAGCAGCTGGTCAAACAGGGCTCAGGGTTCTTATGGCTACACCTTC; CDR3 protein: CASSWSNRAQGSYGYTF
D gene: NA; V gene: TRBV25-1; J gene: TRBJ1-6; clone size: once; CDR3 DNA: TGTGCCAGCAGTGAAGGCGGACTGACTAATTCACCCCTCCACTTT; CDR3 protein: CASSEGGLTNSPLHF
D gene: NA; V gene: TRBV5-6; J gene: TRBJ2-7; clone size: few; CDR3 DNA: TGTGCCAGCAGCTTCTTATATCAGGGATCCTACGAGCAGTACTTC; CDR3 protein: CASSFLYQGSYEQYF
D gene: TRBD1; V gene: TRBV28; J gene: TRBJ2-7; clone size: NA; CDR3 DNA: TGTGCCAGCAGTTCAATTCACGGACAGGGAGCGTACGAGCAGTACTTC; CDR3 protein: CASSSIHGQGAYEQYF
D gene: TRBD2; V gene: TRBV19; J gene: TRBJ2-2; clone size: NA; CDR3 DNA: TGTGCCAGTAGTATATGGGGACTACAGAACACCGGGGAGCTGTTTTTT; CDR3 protein: CASSIWGLQNTGELFF
D gene: NA; V gene: TRBV6-5; J gene: TRBJ1-2; clone size: once; CDR3 DNA: TGTGCCAGCAGTTACTCGGGCAGCCCCTATGGCTACACCTTC; CDR3 protein: CASSYSGSPYGYTF
D gene: NA; V gene: TRBV7-2; J gene: TRBJ2-3; clone size: NA; CDR3 DNA: TGTGCCAGCAGCACAGACAGGCGGGATACGCAGTATTTT; CDR3 protein: CASSTDRRDTQYF
D gene: TRBD2; V gene: TRBV14; J gene: TRBJ2-3; clone size: once; CDR3 DNA: TGTGCCAGCAGCCAAGATAGCGGGGACCCACAAAGCACAGATACGCAGTATTTT; CDR3 protein: CASSQDSGDPQSTDTQYF